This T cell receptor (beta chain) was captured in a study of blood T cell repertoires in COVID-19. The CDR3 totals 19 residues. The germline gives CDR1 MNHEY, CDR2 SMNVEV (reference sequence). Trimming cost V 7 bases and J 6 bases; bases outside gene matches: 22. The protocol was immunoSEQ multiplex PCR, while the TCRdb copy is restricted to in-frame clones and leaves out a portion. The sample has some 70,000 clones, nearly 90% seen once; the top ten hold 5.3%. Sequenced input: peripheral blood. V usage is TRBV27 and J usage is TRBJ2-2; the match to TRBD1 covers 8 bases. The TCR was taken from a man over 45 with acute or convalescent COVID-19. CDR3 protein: CASNGMQGARGIGPGELFF. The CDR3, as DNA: TGTGCCAGCAATGGAATGCAGGGGGCAAGAGGAATAGGGCCCGGGGAGCTGTTTTTT.